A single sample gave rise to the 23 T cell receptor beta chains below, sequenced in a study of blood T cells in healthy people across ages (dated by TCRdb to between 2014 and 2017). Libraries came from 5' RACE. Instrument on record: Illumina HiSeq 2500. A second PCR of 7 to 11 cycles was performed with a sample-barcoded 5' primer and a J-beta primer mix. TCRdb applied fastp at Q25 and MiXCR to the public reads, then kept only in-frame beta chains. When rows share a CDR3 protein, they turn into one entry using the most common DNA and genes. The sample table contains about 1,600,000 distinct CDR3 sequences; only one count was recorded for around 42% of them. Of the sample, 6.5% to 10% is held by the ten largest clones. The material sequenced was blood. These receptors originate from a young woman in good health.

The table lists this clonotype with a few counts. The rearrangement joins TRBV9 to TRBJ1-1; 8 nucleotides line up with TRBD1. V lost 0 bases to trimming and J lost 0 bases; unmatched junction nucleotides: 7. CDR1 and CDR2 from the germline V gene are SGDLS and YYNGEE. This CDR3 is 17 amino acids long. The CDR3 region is CASSVEDRAAMNTEAFF. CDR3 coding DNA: TGTGCCAGCAGCGTAGAGGACAGGGCCGCTATGAACACTGAAGCTTTCTTT.

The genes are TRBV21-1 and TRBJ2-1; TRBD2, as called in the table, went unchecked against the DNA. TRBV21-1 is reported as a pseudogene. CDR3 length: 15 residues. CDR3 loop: CASSSEGLPYNEQFF. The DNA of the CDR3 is TGTGCCAGCAGTTCCGAGGGACTCCCCTACAATGAGCAGTTCTTC.

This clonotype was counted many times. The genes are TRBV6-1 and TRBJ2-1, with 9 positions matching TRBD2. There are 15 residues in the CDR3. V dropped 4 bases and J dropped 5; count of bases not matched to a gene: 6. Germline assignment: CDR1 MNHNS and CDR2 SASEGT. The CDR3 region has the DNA TGTGCCAGCAGTGGTCGAGCTAGCGGGAACAATGAGCAGTTCTTC. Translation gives CASSGRASGNNEQFF.

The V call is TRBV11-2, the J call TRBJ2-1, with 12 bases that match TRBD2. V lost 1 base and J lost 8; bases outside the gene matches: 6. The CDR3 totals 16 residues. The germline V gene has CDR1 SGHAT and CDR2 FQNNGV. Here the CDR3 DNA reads TGTGCCAGCAGCTTAGTTCGCGGACTAGCGGGGCATGAGCAGTTCTTC. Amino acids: CASSLVRGLAGHEQFF.

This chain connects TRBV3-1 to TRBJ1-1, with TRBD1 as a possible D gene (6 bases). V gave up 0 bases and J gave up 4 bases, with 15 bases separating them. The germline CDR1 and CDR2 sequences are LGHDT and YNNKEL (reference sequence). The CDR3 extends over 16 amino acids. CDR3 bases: TGTGCCAGCAGCCAAGAAGACAGGCCTAGGGGCACTGAAGCTTTCTTT. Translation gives CASSQEDRPRGTEAFF.

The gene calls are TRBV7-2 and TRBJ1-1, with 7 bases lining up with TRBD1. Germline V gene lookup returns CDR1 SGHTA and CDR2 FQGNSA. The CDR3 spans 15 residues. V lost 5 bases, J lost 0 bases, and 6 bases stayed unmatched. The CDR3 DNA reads TGTGCCAGCAGCCATACAGGGGCCCTGAACACTGAAGCTTTCTTT. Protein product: CASSHTGALNTEAFF.

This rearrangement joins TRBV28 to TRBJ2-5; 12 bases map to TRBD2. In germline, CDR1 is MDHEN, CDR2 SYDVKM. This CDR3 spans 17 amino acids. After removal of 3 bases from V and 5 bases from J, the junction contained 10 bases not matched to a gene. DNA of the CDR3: TGTGCCAGCAGTTTCCGGACTAGCGGGGCCTCCGGGGAGACCCAGTACTTC. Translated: CASSFRTSGASGETQYF.

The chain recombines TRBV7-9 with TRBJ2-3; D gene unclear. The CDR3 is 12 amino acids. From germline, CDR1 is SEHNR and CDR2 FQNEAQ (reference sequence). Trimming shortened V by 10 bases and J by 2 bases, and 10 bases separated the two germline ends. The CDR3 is CATELDTDTQYF. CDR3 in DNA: TGTGCCACCGAGCTAGACACAGATACGCAGTATTTT.

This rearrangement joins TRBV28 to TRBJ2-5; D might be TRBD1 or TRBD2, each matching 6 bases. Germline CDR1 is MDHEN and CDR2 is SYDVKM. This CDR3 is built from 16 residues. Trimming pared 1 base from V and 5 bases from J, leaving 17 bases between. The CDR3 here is CASSLSAGGVGETQYF. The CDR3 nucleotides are TGTGCCAGCAGTTTATCAGCCGGGGGCGTCGGGGAGACCCAGTACTTC.

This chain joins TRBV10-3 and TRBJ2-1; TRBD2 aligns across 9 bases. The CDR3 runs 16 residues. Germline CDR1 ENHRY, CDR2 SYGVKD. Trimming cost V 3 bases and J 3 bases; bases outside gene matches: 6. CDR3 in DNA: TGTGCCATCAGTGATGTCGAGCGGGGGGTCTACAATGAGCAGTTCTTC. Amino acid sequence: CAISDVERGVYNEQFF.

CDR3: CASSFGRQQQFF. The CDR3 region has the DNA TGTGCCAGCAGCTTTGGCCGACAGCAGCAGTTCTTC. J is TRBJ2-1 and V is TRBV28; the D gene is possibly TRBD1 (5 bases). Germline CDR1 reads MDHEN; CDR2 reads SYDVKM. V was clipped by 6 bases and J by 11 bases, with 14 bases between them. The CDR3 has 12 residues.

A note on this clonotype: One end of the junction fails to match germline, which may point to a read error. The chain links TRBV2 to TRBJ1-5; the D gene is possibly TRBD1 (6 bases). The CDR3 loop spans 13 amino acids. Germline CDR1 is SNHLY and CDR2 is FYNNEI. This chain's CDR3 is CASDPTGYQPQHF. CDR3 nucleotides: TGCGCCAGCGATCCGACAGGTTATCAGCCCCAGCATTTT.

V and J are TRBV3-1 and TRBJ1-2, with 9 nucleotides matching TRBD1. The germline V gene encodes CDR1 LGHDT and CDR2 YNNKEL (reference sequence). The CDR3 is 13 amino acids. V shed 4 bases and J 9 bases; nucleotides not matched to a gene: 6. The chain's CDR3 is CASSPITGGSYTF. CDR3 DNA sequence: TGTGCCAGCAGCCCCATCACAGGGGGCAGCTACACCTTC.

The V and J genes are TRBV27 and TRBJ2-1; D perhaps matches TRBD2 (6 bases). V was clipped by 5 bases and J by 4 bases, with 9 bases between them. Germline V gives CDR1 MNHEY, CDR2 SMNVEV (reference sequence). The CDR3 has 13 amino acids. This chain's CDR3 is CASSRTIYNEQFF. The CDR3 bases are TGTGCCAGCAGTAGGACTATTTACAATGAGCAGTTCTTC.

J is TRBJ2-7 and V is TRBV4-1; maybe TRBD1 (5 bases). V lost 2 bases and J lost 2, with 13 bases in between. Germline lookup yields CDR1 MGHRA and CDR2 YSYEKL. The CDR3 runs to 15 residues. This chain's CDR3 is CASSQFLGRAYEQYF. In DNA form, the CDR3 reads TGCGCCAGCAGCCAATTCCTTGGCAGGGCCTACGAGCAGTACTTC.

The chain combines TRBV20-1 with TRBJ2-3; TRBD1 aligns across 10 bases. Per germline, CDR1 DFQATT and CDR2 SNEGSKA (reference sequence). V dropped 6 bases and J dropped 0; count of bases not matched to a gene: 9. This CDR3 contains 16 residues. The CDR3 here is CSADRGRPKSTDTQYF. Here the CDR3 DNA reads TGCAGTGCCGACAGGGGGCGGCCCAAAAGCACAGATACGCAGTATTTT.

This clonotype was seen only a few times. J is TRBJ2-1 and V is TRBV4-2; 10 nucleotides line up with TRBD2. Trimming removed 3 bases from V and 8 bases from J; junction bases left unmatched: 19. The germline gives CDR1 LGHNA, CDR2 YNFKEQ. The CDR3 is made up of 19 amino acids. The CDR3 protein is CASSQANGLAETHSYEQFF. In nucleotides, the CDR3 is TGTGCCAGCAGCCAGGCAAACGGACTAGCGGAGACCCACTCTTATGAGCAGTTCTTC.

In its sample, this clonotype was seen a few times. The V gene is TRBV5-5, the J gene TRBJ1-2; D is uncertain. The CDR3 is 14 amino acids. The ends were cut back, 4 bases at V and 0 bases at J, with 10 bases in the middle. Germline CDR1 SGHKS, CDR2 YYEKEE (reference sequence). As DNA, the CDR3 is TGTGCCAGCAGCGCGACCGACGCTAACTATGGCTACACCTTC. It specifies CASSATDANYGYTF.

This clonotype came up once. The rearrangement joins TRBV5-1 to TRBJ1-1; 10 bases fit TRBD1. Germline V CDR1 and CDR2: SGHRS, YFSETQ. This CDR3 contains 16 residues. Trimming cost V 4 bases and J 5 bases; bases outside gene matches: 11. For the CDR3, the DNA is TGCGCCAGCAGCACAGCACTTGACAGGGGGCGAACTGAAGCTTTCTTT. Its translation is CASSTALDRGRTEAFF.

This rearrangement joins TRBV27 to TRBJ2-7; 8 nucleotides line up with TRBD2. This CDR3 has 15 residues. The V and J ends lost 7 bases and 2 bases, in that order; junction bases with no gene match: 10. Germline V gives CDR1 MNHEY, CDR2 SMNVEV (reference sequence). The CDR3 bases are TGTGCCAGCATCATAGGACTAGCCGCCCCCTACGAGCAGTACTTC. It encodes CASIIGLAAPYEQYF.

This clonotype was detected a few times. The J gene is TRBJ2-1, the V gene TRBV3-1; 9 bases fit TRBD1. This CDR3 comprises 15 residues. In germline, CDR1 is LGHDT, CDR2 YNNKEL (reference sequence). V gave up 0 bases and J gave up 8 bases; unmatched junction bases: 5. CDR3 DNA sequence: TGTGCCAGCAGCCAAGATGCGGGACAGGGATATGAGCAGTTCTTC. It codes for CASSQDAGQGYEQFF.

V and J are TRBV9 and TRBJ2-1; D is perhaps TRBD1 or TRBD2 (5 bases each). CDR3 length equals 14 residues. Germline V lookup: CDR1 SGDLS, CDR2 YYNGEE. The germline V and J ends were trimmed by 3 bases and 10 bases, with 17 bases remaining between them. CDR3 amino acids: CASSAGTYKGEQFF. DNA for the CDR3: TGTGCCAGCAGCGCGGGGACGTACAAGGGGGAGCAGTTCTTC. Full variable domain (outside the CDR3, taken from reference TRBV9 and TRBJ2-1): DSGVTQTPKHLITATGQRVTLRCSPRSGDLSVYWYQQSLDQGLQFLIQYYNGEERAKGNILERFSAQQFPDLHSELNLSSLELGDSALYFCASSAGTYKGEQFFGPGTRLTVL.

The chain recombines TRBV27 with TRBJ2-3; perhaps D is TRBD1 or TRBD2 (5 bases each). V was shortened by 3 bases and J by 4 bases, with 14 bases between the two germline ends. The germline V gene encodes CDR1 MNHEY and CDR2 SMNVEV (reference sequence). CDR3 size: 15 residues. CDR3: CASSFGGRDPDTQYF. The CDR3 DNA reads TGTGCCAGCAGTTTCGGCGGCAGGGACCCAGATACGCAGTATTTT.